The entry that follows covers one TCR beta chain sequence. V was clipped by 4 bases and J by 2 bases, with 13 bases between them. The CDR3 totals 15 residues. The germline V gene has CDR1 SNHLY and CDR2 FYNNEI. The data are from a study of T cell responses to AZD1222 COVID-19 vaccine. The table came from immunoSEQ multiplex PCR; TCRdb's copy has only in-frame clones and leaves some out. In the table there are under 150,000 clones, roughly 92% of which are singletons. The chain joins TRBV2 to TRBJ2-3; a possible D gene is TRBD2 (5 bases). Sequences were derived from peripheral blood, sampled on day 0 of AZD1222 vaccination. The receptor's source is an adult in good health. CDR3 in DNA: TGTGCCAGCAGTGTAGGACTCCTATACACAGATACGCAGTATTTT. It encodes CASSVGLLYTDTQYF. The whole variable domain, filled in from reference TRBV2 and TRBJ2-3, reads EPEVTQTPSHQVTQMGQEVILRCVPISNHLYFYWYRQILGQKVEFLVSFYNNEISEKSEIFDDQFSVERPDGSNFTLKIRSTKLEDSAMYFCASSVGLLYTDTQYFGPGTRLTVL.